The rows below give T cell receptor beta chains drawn from one sample of a study of blood T cell repertoires in COVID-19. Clones were read by immunoSEQ multiplex PCR, and TCRdb kept only the in-frame ones, dropping some. This table has tens of thousands of clones, about 74% appearing once. Sequencing was carried out using peripheral blood. These receptors were collected from a man between 65 and 80 years old with COVID-19, enrolled during active disease. Both conserved end residues are part of each CDR3. Rows may omit the clone size; those that give it use once, few, many or a size class.

j_call v_call clone_size cdr3_aa
TRBJ1-1 TRBV3-1/TRBV3-2 - CASSRFRNTEAFF
TRBJ2-2 TRBV10-3 - CATIRDRGTLGTGELFF
TRBJ2-7 TRBV7-2 - CASSLAAGAYYEQYF
TRBJ1-4 TRBV27 once CASSLRPPGQGAWNEKLFF
TRBJ2-1 TRBV29-1 - CSATLAGGYNEQFF
TRBJ1-6 TRBV5-1 - CASSLDGQGGNSPLHF
TRBJ2-1 TRBV4-1 - CASSHPTSINEQFF
TRBJ2-2 TRBV28 - CASSFAGVGGGELFF
TRBJ2-5 TRBV7-3 - CASSLDIRQETQYF
TRBJ2-3 TRBV2 - CASSAGMITDTQYF
TRBJ2-2 TRBV7-3 once CASAGEINTGELFF
TRBJ1-1 TRBV18 - CASSLNQQGATEAFF
TRBJ2-3 TRBV6-4 - CASSATSTYTQYF
TRBJ2-7 TRBV7-9 - CASSKNQGLGQYF
TRBJ1-1 TRBV28 - CASRVGGKNTEAFF
TRBJ1-2 TRBV27 - CASSPRGQGDGYTF
TRBJ1-2 TRBV7-9 once CASSSGRADGYTF
TRBJ1-2 TRBV29-1 - CSVGQGTEGYTF
TRBJ2-2 TRBV18 - CASSPAGPGKLFF
TRBJ1-1 TRBV9 - CASSTSSFTNTEAFF
TRBJ1-5 TRBV7-8 - CASSPRVSGSNQPQHF
TRBJ1-5 TRBV30 few CAWRAQGASQPQHF
TRBJ1-1 TRBV5-1 few CASSTTRGTEAFF
TRBJ2-2 TRBV10-3 - CAISEGPGELFF
TRBJ1-2 TRBV4-1 - CASSQPTGQHGYTF
TRBJ2-1 TRBV24-1 - CATSGWSSSYNEQFF
TRBJ1-5 TRBV15 - CATSRPGQGDLGNQPQHF
TRBJ2-3 TRBV29-1 - CSATSGTDTQYF
TRBJ2-7 TRBV5-1 - CASSLDRTYEQYF
TRBJ2-2 TRBV24-1 - CATRQSAGELFF
TRBJ2-3 TRBV6-4 - CASSDRQGTDTQYF
TRBJ2-7 TRBV11-3 - CASSPGQSTSSYEQYF
TRBJ2-2 TRBV7-8 - CASSFRTSGRGGTGELFF
TRBJ2-5 TRBV7-8 once CASSSSPGHLRETQYF
TRBJ2-6 TRBV9 - CASSESGANSGANVLTF
TRBJ2-1 TRBV18 - CASSPILAGGPDEQFF
TRBJ1-1 TRBV13 - CASSRTVEAFF
TRBJ1-6 TRBV28 - CASSFDSAISSSPLHF
TRBJ1-2 TRBV10-3 - CAISDVGGEIYGYTF
TRBJ1-2 TRBV6-6 few CASSPAGFRGYTF
TRBJ2-1 TRBV19 many CASSMAGVGYNEQFF
TRBJ2-1 TRBV25-1 - CASSDPTAVPYNEQFF
TRBJ2-7 TRBV28 - CASRLSGIIMYEQYF
TRBJ1-2 TRBV6-6 - CASSRPGQGDYGYTF
TRBJ2-7 TRBV6-2/TRBV6-3 few CASSYTPDRGGGYEQYF
TRBJ2-1 TRBV19 - CASSIGRGTSYNEQFF
TRBJ1-6 TRBV7-2 few CAGNSGGVSPLHF
TRBJ1-3 TRBV4-2 few CASSQNGYGSGNTIYF
TRBJ1-2 TRBV28 - CASLEGRGRLVYGYTF
TRBJ2-7 TRBV5-1 - CASSRTGNDEQYF
TRBJ1-5 TRBV11-2 - CASSLTGQPQHF
TRBJ2-4 TRBV9 - CASSVGGGVGLNIQYF
TRBJ1-5 TRBV19 - CASSSSQGAIPSNQPQHF
TRBJ2-2 TRBV5-1 - CASKAGGDTGELFF
TRBJ2-6 TRBV7-3 - CASSQLSRGSGANVLTF
TRBJ1-1 TRBV19 - CASNSDRLNTEAFF
TRBJ1-2 TRBV5-1 - CASSLPSDGYTF
TRBJ1-6 TRBV9 - CASSVTGTADNSPLHF
TRBJ1-3 TRBV6-5 - CASNNFAGNTIYF
TRBJ1-6 TRBV19 once CALLGSSYNSPLHF